The clone carrying this TCR beta chain has just one count. The antigen remains unidentified. V dropped 5 bases and J dropped 7 bases, with 18 bases sitting between them. The germline V gene encodes CDR1 LNHDA and CDR2 SQIVND (reference sequence). The CDR3 covers 15 residues. These data belong to a study of CD8 T cells in Susac syndrome. Findings and caveats of the study: The study acknowledged a relatively small number of individuals in its TCR sequencing and HLA analysis.

Sequencing of TCR beta was performed on blood CD8+ T cells and on blood CD4+ T cells. FACS was used to enrich TEMRA cells, whereas the CD8+ and CD4+ T cells were obtained by negative isolation. Random hexamers primed reverse transcription of about 0.5 to 1 ug RNA. An immunoSEQ multiplex PCR amplified TCR beta CDR3 over 54 Vbeta and 13 Jbeta. TCRdb used MiXCR to reprocess the immunoSEQ multiplex PCR reads, holding one entry per CDR3 protein. The table shows about 140,000 distinct CDR3 sequences, with approximately 95% occurring only once. The sequence derives from a human donor with multiple sclerosis. The rearrangement uses TRBV19 and TRBJ1-5; unclear D gene. The material sequenced was CD4+ T cells from PBMCs. CDR3: CASSDELETWQPQHF. CDR3 DNA sequence: TGTGCCAGTAGTGATGAGTTGGAAACCTGGCAGCCCCAGCATTTT. Using reference TRBV19 and TRBJ1-5 for the parts outside the CDR3, the full variable domain is DGGITQSPKYLFRKEGQNVTLSCEQNLNHDAMYWYRQDPGQGLRLIYYSQIVNDFQKGDIAEGYSVSREKKESFPLTVTSAQKNPTAFYLCASSDELETWQPQHFGDGTRLSIL.